A single sample gave rise to the 20 T cell receptor beta chains below, sequenced in a study of cytomegalovirus exposure and HLA in healthy donors. This PCR relied on a set of 60 Vbeta primers and 13 Jbeta primers. Clones were sequenced by immunoSEQ multiplex PCR, and TCRdb holds only the in-frame ones, with some missing. The profile shows around 170,000 clones, around 80% of them singletons. Sequenced: PBMCs. The source of these receptors is a man in his forties in good health and CMV-seronegative.

V and J are TRBV21-1 and TRBJ1-6; whether TRBD1, the table's D call, matches the DNA was not checked. TRBV21-1 is annotated as a pseudogene. The CDR3 loop spans 16 amino acids. DNA for the CDR3: TGTGCCAGCAGCCCTCGGACAGGGGAGGATAATTCACCCCTCCACTTT. It encodes CASSPRTGEDNSPLHF.

CDR3 loop: CASSLDGTGRNTIYF. The CDR3 region has the DNA TGTGCCAGCAGCTTAGACGGGACAGGGAGAAACACCATATATTTT. The V and J genes are TRBV11-2 and TRBJ1-3; the match to TRBD1 covers 9 bases. The CDR3 covers 15 residues. The J segment lost 5 bases and the V segment lost 0 bases, leaving 2 bases of the junction unmatched. Looked up from germline, CDR1 is SGHAT and CDR2 is FQNNGV.

V and J are TRBV7-2 and TRBJ1-2; tentative D call: TRBD1 (6 bases). The CDR3 is 16 amino acids. Germline assignment: CDR1 SGHTA and CDR2 FQGNSA. V lost 4 bases and J 5 bases, leaving 20 bases between the germline ends. The CDR3 here is CASSSYRDTRWYGYTF. CDR3 nucleotides: TGTGCCAGCAGCTCTTACCGGGACACCCGATGGTATGGCTACACCTTC.

This chain uses TRBV7-9 with TRBJ1-2, with 8 nucleotides matching TRBD1. V lost 7 bases, J lost 4 bases, and 8 bases stayed unmatched. CDR3 length: 14 residues. Germline loops: CDR1 SEHNR, CDR2 FQNEAQ (reference sequence). The CDR3 sequence: CASNRGDRSYGYTF. In DNA form, the CDR3 reads TGTGCCAGCAACCGGGGGGACAGGAGCTATGGCTACACCTTC.

J is TRBJ2-4 and V is TRBV10-1; TRBD2 might be the D (6 bases). The germline gives CDR1 WNHNN, CDR2 SYGVQD (reference sequence). V dropped 4 bases and J dropped 8 bases, with 12 bases sitting between them. This CDR3 contains 13 residues. In nucleotides, the CDR3 is TGCGCCAGCAGTGGGGGGGAGAGGGACATTCAGTACTTC. This sequence encodes CASSGGERDIQYF.

This chain joins TRBV21-1 and TRBJ2-7; TRBD1 reflects the table's D call only, with no check against the DNA. TRBV21-1 constitutes a pseudogene. The CDR3 runs to 12 residues. Here the CDR3 DNA reads TGTGCCAGCAGCAGCGACAGGGGGGACCAGTACTTC. Its translation is CASSSDRGDQYF.

The V gene is TRBV29-1, the J gene TRBJ2-2; TRBD1 agrees at 7 bases. V lost 6 bases and J lost 3; bases outside the gene matches: 7. The CDR3 runs to 14 residues. Germline loops: CDR1 SQVTM, CDR2 ANQGSEA. CDR3 nucleotide sequence: TGCAGCGTCAACGATGACAGGGACACCGGGGAGCTGTTTTTT. This codes for CSVNDDRDTGELFF.

The rearrangement links TRBV4-3 to TRBJ2-7; D is uncertain. This CDR3 comprises 13 residues. Germline values: CDR1 LGHNA, CDR2 YSLEER. V lost 4 bases and J 0 bases, leaving 7 bases between the germline ends. CDR3 sequence (DNA): TGCGCCAGCAGCCCTCACAACTCCTACGAGCAGTACTTC. Its protein product is CASSPHNSYEQYF.

The rearrangement joins TRBV6-1 to TRBJ2-7; TRBD2 matches 10 bases. V lost 1 base and J lost 4; bases outside the gene matches: 4. Looked up from germline, CDR1 is MNHNS and CDR2 is SASEGT. The CDR3 has 15 amino acids. CDR3 nucleotides: TGTGCCAGCAGTGAAGGGACTAGCGGCTTTTACGAGCAGTACTTC. It yields the protein CASSEGTSGFYEQYF.

The V and J genes are TRBV5-1 and TRBJ2-5; TRBD2 aligns across 11 bases. Losses at the gene ends were 4 bases for V and 3 bases for J; bases not matched to a gene: 11. Germline lookup yields CDR1 SGHRS and CDR2 YFSETQ. CDR3 size: 17 residues. The CDR3 DNA is TGCGCCAGCAGCCTGGGACTAGCGGCCGTAGGGGAAGAGACCCAGTACTTC. Protein: CASSLGLAAVGEETQYF.

The chain couples TRBV27 to TRBJ1-1; D uncertain. This CDR3 spans 14 amino acids. Trimming took off 3 bases at V and 0 bases at J, with 8 bases between the two ends. CDR1 is MNHEY and CDR2 is SMNVEV in the germline V gene (reference sequence). Here the CDR3 reads CASSLAGLNTEAFF. The CDR3 DNA sequence: TGTGCCAGCAGTTTGGCGGGCTTGAACACTGAAGCTTTCTTT.

The chain is built from TRBV6-5 and TRBJ2-5; 7 bases align to TRBD1. The CDR3 sequence is 13 residues long. V dropped 0 bases and J dropped 14; count of bases not matched to a gene: 9. Germline CDR1 and CDR2: MNHEY and SVGAGI. The CDR3, as DNA: TGTGCCAGCAGTTACTCGCGATGGGACAGTATCTACTTC. This sequence encodes CASSYSRWDSIYF.

This clone has a handful of counts. The rearrangement links TRBV19 to TRBJ2-1; 11 bases are a match to TRBD2. The CDR3 totals 16 residues. The V gene's germline CDR1 is LNHDA and CDR2 SQIVND (reference sequence). V shed 4 bases and J 7 bases; nucleotides not matched to a gene: 9. CDR3 region: CASSTIAGGPRNEQFF. In DNA form, the CDR3 reads TGTGCCAGTAGTACTATAGCGGGAGGGCCGAGGAATGAGCAGTTCTTC.

This clone was detected once. The rearrangement uses TRBV30 and TRBJ2-3; D is unresolved. Trimming took 1 base from V and 4 from J, leaving 6 bases between them. The CDR3 spans 12 residues. Germline CDR1 GTSNPN, CDR2 SVGIG (reference sequence). CDR3 sequence reads: CAWSGAPDTQYF. In nucleotides, the CDR3 is TGTGCCTGGAGTGGGGCCCCAGATACGCAGTATTTT.

V usage is TRBV7-9 and J usage is TRBJ2-1; 8 bases agree with TRBD1. The CDR3 has 16 residues. J lost 0 bases, V lost 5 bases, and 6 bases had no gene match. Germline V lookup: CDR1 SEHNR, CDR2 FQNEAQ (reference sequence). The CDR3 sequence is CASSHRGESSYNEQFF. The CDR3 DNA sequence: TGTGCCAGCAGCCACAGGGGGGAGAGCTCCTACAATGAGCAGTTCTTC.

The V gene is TRBV13, the J gene TRBJ1-2; D is unresolved. The V and J ends lost 3 bases and 7 bases respectively, with 15 bases between them. This CDR3 is built from 14 residues. Germline lookup yields CDR1 PRHDT and CDR2 FYEKMQ (reference sequence). CDR3 residues: CASSFHQRASGYTF. CDR3 DNA: TGTGCCAGCAGCTTCCACCAGAGGGCAAGTGGCTACACCTTC.

This clone has more than one count but fewer than ten. J is TRBJ1-1 and V is TRBV19; D may be TRBD1 (6 bases). Trimming shortened V by 5 bases and J by 1 base, and 11 bases separated the two germline ends. The CDR3 contains 14 residues. Germline-derived CDR1 and CDR2 are LNHDA and SQIVND (reference sequence). The CDR3 nucleotides are TGTGCCAGTAGTGTCTTACAGGGGAACACTGAAGCTTTCTTT. It yields the protein CASSVLQGNTEAFF.

V usage is TRBV10-3 and J usage is TRBJ1-1, with D possibly matching TRBD1 (6 bases). V was cut by 6 bases and J by 1 base, with 21 bases left in between. The germline CDR1 and CDR2 sequences are ENHRY and SYGVKD. This CDR3 is built from 17 residues. In DNA, the CDR3 is TGTGCCATCAGCCGGGCGGGGGGCCACAGCCCGAACACTGAAGCTTTCTTT. Amino acids: CAISRAGGHSPNTEAFF.

A single count supports this clone. V usage is TRBV5-1 and J usage is TRBJ2-1; TRBD2 matches 13 bases. This CDR3 is built from 15 residues. J lost 10 bases, V lost 1 base, and 5 bases had no gene match. Per the germline V gene, CDR1 is SGHRS and CDR2 is YFSETQ. CDR3 residues: CASSLLTSGRGEQFF. DNA of the CDR3: TGCGCCAGCAGCTTGTTAACTAGCGGGAGGGGGGAGCAGTTCTTC. The full variable domain, its missing parts supplied by reference TRBV5-1 and TRBJ2-1, is KAGVTQTPRYLIKTRGQQVTLSCSPISGHRSVSWYQQTPGQGLQFLFEYFSETQRNKGNFPGRFSGRQFSNSRSEMNVSTLELGDSALYLCASSLLTSGRGEQFFGPGTRLTVL.

The chain carries TRBV7-8 and TRBJ1-5; maybe TRBD1 (5 bases). Germline CDR1 and CDR2: SGHVS and FQNEAQ. Trimming removed 5 bases from V and 0 bases from J, with 20 bases in between. The CDR3 is 18 amino acids. The CDR3 region is CASSQWVAGGYSNQPQHF. DNA for the CDR3: TGTGCCAGCAGCCAGTGGGTAGCCGGGGGGTATAGCAATCAGCCCCAGCATTTT.